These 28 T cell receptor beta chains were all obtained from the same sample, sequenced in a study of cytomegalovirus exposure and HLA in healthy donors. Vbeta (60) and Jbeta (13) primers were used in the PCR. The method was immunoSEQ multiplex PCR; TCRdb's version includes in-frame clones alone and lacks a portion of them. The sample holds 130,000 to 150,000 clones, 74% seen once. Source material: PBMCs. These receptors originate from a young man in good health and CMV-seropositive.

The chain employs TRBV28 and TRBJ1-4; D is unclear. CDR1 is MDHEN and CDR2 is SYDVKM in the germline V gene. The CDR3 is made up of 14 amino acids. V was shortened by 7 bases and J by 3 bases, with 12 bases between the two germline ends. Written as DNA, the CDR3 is TGTGCCAGCACCGTCGGGAGCCCTAATGAAAAACTGTTTTTT. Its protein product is CASTVGSPNEKLFF.

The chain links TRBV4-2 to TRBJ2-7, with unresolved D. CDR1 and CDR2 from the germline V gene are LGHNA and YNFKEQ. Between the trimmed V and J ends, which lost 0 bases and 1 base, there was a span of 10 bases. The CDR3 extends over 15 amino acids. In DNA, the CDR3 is TGTGCCAGCAGCCAAGAAGAAACAATTTCCTACGAGCAGTACTTC. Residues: CASSQEETISYEQYF.

CDR3 sequence (DNA): TGTGCCAGCCTGGGACAAACCTATAGCAATCAGCCCCAGCATTTT. This encodes CASLGQTYSNQPQHF. This chain links TRBV6-1 with TRBJ1-5, with D possibly matching TRBD1 (6 bases). V lost 8 bases to trimming and J lost 0 bases, with 14 bases between them. CDR3 size: 15 residues. The germline V gene has CDR1 MNHNS and CDR2 SASEGT.

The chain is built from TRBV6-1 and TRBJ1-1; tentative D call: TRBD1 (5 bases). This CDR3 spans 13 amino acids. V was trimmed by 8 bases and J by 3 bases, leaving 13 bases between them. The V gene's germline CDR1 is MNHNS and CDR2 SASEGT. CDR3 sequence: CASSQGSYTEAFF. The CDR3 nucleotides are TGTGCCAGCTCGCAGGGTTCGTACACTGAAGCTTTCTTT.

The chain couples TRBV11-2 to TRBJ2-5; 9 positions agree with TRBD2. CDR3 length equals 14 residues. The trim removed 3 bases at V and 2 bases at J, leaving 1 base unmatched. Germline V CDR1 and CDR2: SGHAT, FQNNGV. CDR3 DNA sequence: TGTGCCAGCAGCTTGCTAGCGGGGCAAGAGACCCAGTACTTC. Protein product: CASSLLAGQETQYF.

The DNA for the CDR3 is TGTGCCAGCAGTTTAATTGGACAGTATAATGAGCAGTTCTTC. Translating gives CASSLIGQYNEQFF. The genes are TRBV27 and TRBJ2-1; the D gene is possibly TRBD1 (6 bases). The CDR3 is made up of 14 amino acids. The V gene lost 2 bases and the J gene lost 7 bases, with 12 bases spanning the gap. Germline V gives CDR1 MNHEY, CDR2 SMNVEV (reference sequence).

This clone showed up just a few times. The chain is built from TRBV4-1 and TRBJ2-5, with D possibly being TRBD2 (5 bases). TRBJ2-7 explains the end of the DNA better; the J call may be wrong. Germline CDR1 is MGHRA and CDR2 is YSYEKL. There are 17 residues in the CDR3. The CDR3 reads CASSPGGSRPNVREQYF. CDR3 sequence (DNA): TGCGCCAGCAGCCCGGGCGGGTCCCGCCCGAACGTGCGCGAGCAGTACTTC.

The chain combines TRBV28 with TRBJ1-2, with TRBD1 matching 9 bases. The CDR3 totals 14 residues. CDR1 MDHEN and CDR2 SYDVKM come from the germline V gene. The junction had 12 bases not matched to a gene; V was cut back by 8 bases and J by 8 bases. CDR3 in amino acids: CASSLGGQGGGYTF. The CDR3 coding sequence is TGTGCCAGCTCTCTGGGGGGACAGGGCGGCGGCTACACCTTC.

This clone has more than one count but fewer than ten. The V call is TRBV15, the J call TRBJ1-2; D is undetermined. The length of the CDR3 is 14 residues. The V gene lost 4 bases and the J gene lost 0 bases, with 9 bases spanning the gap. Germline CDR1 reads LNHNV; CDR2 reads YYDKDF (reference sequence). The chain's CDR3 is CATSNPSANYGYTF. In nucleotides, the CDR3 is TGTGCCACCAGCAATCCGTCAGCTAACTATGGCTACACCTTC. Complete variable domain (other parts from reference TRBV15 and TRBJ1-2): DAMVIQNPRYQVTQFGKPVTLSCSQTLNHNVMYWYQQKSSQAPKLLFHYYDKDFNNEADTPDNFQSRRPNTSFCFLDIRSPGLGDTAMYLCATSNPSANYGYTFGSGTRLTVV.

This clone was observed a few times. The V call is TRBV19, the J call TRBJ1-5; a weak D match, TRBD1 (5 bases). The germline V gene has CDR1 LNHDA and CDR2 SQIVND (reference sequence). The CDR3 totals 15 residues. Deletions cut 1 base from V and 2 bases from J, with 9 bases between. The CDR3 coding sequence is TGTGCCAGTAGTATAGTTGCGACAGGCAATCAGCCCCAGCATTTT. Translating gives CASSIVATGNQPQHF. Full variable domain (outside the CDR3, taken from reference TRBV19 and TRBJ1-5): DGGITQSPKYLFRKEGQNVTLSCEQNLNHDAMYWYRQDPGQGLRLIYYSQIVNDFQKGDIAEGYSVSREKKESFPLTVTSAQKNPTAFYLCASSIVATGNQPQHFGDGTRLSIL.

The CDR3 region is CASSLGWQGRSYEQYF. For the CDR3, the DNA is TGTGCCAGCAGTTTAGGTTGGCAGGGCCGTTCGTACGAGCAGTACTTC. The chain links TRBV27 to TRBJ2-7, with D possibly being TRBD1 (5 bases). Trimming took off 2 bases at V and 4 bases at J, with 18 bases between the two ends. Germline-derived CDR1 and CDR2 are MNHEY and SMNVEV (reference sequence). The CDR3 consists of 16 residues.

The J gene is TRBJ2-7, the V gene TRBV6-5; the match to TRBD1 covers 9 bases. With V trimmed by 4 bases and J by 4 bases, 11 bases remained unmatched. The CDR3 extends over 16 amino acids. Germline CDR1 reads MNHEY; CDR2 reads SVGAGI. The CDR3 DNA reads TGTGCCAGCAGTTCGTTTAATAGGGACAGGGATTACGAGCAGTACTTC. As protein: CASSSFNRDRDYEQYF.

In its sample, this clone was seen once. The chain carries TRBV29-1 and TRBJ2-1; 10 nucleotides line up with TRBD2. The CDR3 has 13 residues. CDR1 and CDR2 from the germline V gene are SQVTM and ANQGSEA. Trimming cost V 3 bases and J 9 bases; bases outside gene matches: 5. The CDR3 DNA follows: TGCAGCGTTGATAGGTCTAGCGGGGGTGAGCAGTTCTTC. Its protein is CSVDRSSGGEQFF.

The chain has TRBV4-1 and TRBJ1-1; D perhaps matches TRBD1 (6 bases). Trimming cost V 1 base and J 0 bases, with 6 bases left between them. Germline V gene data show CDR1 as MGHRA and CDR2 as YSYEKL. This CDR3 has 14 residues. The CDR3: CASSQGQVNTEAFF. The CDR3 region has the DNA TGCGCCAGCAGCCAAGGACAGGTGAACACTGAAGCTTTCTTT.

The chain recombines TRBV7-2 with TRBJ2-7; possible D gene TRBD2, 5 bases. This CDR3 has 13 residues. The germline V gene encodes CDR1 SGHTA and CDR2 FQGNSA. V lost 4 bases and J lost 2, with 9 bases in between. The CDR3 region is CASSSAGTYEQYF. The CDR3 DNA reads TGTGCCAGCAGCTCGGCCGGGACCTACGAGCAGTACTTC.

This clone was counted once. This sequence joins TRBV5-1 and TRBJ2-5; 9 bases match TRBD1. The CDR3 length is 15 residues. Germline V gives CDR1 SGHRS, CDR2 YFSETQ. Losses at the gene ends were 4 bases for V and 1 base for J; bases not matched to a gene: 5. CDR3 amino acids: CASSPGTGIQETQYF. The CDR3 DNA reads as TGCGCCAGCAGCCCCGGGACAGGGATCCAAGAGACCCAGTACTTC. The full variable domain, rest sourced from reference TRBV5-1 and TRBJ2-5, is KAGVTQTPRYLIKTRGQQVTLSCSPISGHRSVSWYQQTPGQGLQFLFEYFSETQRNKGNFPGRFSGRQFSNSRSEMNVSTLELGDSALYLCASSPGTGIQETQYFGPGTRLLVL.

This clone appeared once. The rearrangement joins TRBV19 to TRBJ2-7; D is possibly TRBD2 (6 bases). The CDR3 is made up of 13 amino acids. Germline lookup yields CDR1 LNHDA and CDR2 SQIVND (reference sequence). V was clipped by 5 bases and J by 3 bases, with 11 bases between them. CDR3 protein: CASSAGLSYEQYF. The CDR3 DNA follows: TGTGCCAGTAGTGCGGGACTGAGCTACGAGCAGTACTTC. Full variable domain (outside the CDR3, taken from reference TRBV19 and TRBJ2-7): DGGITQSPKYLFRKEGQNVTLSCEQNLNHDAMYWYRQDPGQGLRLIYYSQIVNDFQKGDIAEGYSVSREKKESFPLTVTSAQKNPTAFYLCASSAGLSYEQYFGPGTRLTVT.

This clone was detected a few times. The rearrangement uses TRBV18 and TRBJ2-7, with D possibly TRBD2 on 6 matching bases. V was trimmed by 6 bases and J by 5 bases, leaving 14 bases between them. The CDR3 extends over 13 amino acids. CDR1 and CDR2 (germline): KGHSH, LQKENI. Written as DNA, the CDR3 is TGTGCCAGCTCGGCCGGTGGGGAGGACGAGCAGTACTTC. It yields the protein CASSAGGEDEQYF.

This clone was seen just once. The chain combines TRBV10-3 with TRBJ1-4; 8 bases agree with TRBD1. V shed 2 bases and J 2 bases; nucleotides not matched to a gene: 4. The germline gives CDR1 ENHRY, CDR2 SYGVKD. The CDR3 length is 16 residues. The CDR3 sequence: CAISEGDRGTNEKLFF. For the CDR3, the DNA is TGTGCCATCAGTGAGGGAGACAGGGGTACTAATGAAAAACTGTTTTTT.

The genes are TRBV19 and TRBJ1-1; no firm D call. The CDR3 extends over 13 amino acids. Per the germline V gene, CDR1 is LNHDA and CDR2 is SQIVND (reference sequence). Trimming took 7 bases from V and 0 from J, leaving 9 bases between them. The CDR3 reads CASTAALNTEAFF. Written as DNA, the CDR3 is TGTGCCAGTACTGCGGCACTGAACACTGAAGCTTTCTTT.

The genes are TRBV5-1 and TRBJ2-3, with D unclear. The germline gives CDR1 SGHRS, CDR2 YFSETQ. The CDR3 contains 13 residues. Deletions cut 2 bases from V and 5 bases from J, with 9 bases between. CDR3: CASSFSRLDTQYF. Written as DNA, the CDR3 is TGCGCCAGCAGCTTTAGTCGACTAGATACGCAGTATTTT.

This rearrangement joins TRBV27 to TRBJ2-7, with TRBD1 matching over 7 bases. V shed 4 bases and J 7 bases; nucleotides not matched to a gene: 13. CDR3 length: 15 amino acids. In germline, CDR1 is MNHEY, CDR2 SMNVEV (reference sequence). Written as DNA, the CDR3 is TGTGCCAGCAGTTCCGAGGACAGGAGCCCAGGGGAGCAGTACTTC. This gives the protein CASSSEDRSPGEQYF.

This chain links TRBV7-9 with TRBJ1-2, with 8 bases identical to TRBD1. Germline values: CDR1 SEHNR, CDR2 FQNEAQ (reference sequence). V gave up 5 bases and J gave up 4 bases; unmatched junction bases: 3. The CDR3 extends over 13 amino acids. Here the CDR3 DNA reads TGTGCCAGCAGCCTTGGACAGGGCTATGGCTACACCTTC. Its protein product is CASSLGQGYGYTF. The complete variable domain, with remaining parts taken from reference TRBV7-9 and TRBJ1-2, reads DTGVSQNPRHKITKRGQNVTFRCDPISEHNRLYWYRQTLGQGPEFLTYFQNEAQLEKSRLLSDRFSAERPKGSFSTLEIQRTEQGDSAMYLCASSLGQGYGYTFGSGTRLTVV.

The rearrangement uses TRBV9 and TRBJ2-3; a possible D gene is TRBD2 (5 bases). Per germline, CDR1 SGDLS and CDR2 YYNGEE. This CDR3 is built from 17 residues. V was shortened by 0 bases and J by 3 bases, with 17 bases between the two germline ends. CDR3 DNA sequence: TGTGCCAGCAGCGTAGAAGCTGGGAGCGCTGGTACAGATACGCAGTATTTT. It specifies CASSVEAGSAGTDTQYF. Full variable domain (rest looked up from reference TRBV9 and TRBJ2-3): DSGVTQTPKHLITATGQRVTLRCSPRSGDLSVYWYQQSLDQGLQFLIQYYNGEERAKGNILERFSAQQFPDLHSELNLSSLELGDSALYFCASSVEAGSAGTDTQYFGPGTRLTVL.

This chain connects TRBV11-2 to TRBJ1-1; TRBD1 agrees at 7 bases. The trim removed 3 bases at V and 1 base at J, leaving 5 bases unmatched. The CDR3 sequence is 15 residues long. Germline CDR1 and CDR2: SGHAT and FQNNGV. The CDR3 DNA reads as TGTGCCAGCAGCTTTTCCAACAGGGGGAACACTGAAGCTTTCTTT. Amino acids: CASSFSNRGNTEAFF. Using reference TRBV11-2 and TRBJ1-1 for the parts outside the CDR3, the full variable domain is EAGVAQSPRYKIIEKRQSVAFWCNPISGHATLYWYQQILGQGPKLLIQFQNNGVVDDSQLPKDRFSAERLKGVDSTLKIQPAKLEDSAVYLCASSFSNRGNTEAFFGQGTRLTVV.

CDR3 sequence (DNA): TGTGCCAGTTCGTTTAGCGGAGCAAGCACAGATACGCAGTATTTT. It yields the protein CASSFSGASTDTQYF. The chain couples TRBV9 to TRBJ2-3; the D gene is possibly TRBD2 (6 bases). This CDR3 has 15 residues. Germline V gene sequence: CDR1 SGDLS, CDR2 YYNGEE. V was shortened by 8 bases and J by 0 bases, with 16 bases between the two germline ends.

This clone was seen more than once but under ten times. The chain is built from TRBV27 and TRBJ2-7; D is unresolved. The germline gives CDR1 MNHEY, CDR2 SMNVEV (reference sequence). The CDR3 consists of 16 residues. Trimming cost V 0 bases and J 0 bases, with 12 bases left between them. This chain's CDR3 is CASSLSPGSSSYEQYF. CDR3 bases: TGTGCCAGCAGTTTATCCCCCGGTAGCAGCTCCTACGAGCAGTACTTC.

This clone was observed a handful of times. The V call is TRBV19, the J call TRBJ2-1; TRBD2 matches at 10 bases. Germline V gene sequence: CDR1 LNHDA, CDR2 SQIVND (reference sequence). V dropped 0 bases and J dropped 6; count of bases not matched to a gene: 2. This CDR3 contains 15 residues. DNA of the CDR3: TGTGCCAGTAGTATAGACCCTAGCGGGAGCAATGAGCAGTTCTTC. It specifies CASSIDPSGSNEQFF. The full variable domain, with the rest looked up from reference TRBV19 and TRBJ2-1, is DGGITQSPKYLFRKEGQNVTLSCEQNLNHDAMYWYRQDPGQGLRLIYYSQIVNDFQKGDIAEGYSVSREKKESFPLTVTSAQKNPTAFYLCASSIDPSGSNEQFFGPGTRLTVL.